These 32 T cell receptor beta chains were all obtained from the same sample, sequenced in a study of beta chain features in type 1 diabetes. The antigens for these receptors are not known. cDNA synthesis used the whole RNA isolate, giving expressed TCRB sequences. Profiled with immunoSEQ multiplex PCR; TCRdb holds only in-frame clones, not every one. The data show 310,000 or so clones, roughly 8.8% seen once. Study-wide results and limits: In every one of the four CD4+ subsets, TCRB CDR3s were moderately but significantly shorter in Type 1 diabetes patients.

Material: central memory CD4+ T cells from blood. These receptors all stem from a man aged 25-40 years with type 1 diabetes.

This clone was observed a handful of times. The CDR3 DNA follows: TGTGCCAGCTCACCGGACAGGGGGGTTCGTGGCTACACCTTC. Translated, it gives CASSPDRGVRGYTF. J is TRBJ1-2 and V is TRBV18; TRBD1 matches at 10 bases. The V segment lost 3 bases and the J segment 7 bases; nucleotides outside the gene matches: 5. Germline CDR1 and CDR2: KGHSH and LQKENI. CDR3 length: 14 amino acids.

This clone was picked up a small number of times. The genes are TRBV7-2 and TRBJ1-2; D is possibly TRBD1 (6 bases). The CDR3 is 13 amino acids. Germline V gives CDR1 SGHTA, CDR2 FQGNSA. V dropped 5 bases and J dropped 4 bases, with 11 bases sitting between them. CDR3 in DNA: TGTGCCAGCAGCGCCGGGGGGCTCTATGGCTACACCTTC. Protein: CASSAGGLYGYTF.

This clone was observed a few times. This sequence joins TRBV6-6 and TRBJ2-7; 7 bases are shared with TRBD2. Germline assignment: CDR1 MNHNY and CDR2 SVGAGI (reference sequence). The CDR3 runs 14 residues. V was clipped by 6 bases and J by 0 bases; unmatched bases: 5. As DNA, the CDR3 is TGTGCCAGCAGGGTGACGGGGGGCTCCTACGAGCAGTACTTC. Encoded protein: CASRVTGGSYEQYF.

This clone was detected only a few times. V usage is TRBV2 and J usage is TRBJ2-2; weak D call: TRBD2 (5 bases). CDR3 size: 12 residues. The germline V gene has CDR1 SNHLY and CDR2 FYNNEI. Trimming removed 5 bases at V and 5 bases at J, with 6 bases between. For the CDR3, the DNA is TGTGCCAGCAGTTGGGAGACCGGGGAGCTGTTTTTT. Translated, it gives CASSWETGELFF.

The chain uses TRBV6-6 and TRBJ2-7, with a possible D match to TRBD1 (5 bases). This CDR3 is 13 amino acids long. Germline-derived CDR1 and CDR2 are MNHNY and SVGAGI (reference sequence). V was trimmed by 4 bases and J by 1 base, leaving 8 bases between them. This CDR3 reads CASSWAGSYEQYF. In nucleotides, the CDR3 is TGTGCCAGCAGTTGGGCAGGGTCCTACGAGCAGTACTTC.

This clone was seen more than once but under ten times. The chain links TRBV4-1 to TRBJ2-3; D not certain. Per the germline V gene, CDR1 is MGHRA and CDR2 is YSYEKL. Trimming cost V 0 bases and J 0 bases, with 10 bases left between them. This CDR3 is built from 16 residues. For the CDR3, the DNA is TGCGCCAGCAGCCAAGATTGGGCACGGAGCACAGATACGCAGTATTTT. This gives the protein CASSQDWARSTDTQYF.

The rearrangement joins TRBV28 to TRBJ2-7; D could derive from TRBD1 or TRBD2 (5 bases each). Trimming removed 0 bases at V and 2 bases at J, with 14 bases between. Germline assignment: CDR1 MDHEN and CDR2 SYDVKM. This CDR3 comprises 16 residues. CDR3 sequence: CASSLWGTANTYEQYF. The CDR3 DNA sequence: TGTGCCAGCAGTTTATGGGGGACGGCGAATACCTACGAGCAGTACTTC.

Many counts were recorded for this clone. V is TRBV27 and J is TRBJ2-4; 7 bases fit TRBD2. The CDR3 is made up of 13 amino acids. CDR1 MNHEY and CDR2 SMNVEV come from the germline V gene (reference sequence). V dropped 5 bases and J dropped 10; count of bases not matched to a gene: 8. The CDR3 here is CASSPTGTKIQYF. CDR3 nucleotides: TGTGCCAGCAGTCCAACCGGGACTAAGATTCAGTACTTC.

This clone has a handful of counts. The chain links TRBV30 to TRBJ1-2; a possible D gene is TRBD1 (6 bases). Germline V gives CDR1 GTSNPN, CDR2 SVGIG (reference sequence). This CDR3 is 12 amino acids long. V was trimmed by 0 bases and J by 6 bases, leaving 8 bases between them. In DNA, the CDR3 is TGTGCCTGGAGTGTACAGGGTCATGGCTACACCTTC. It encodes CAWSVQGHGYTF. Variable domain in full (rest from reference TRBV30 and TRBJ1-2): SQTIHQWPATLVQPVGSPLSLECTVEGTSNPNLYWYRQAAGRGLQLLFYSVGIGQISSEVPQNLSASRPQDRQFILSSKKLLLSDSGFYLCAWSVQGHGYTFGSGTRLTVV.

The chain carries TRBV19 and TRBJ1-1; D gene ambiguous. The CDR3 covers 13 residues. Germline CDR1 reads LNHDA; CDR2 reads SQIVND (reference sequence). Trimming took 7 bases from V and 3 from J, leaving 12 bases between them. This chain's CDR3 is CASTPTGYTEAFF. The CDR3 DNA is TGTGCCAGTACCCCAACTGGGTACACTGAAGCTTTCTTT.

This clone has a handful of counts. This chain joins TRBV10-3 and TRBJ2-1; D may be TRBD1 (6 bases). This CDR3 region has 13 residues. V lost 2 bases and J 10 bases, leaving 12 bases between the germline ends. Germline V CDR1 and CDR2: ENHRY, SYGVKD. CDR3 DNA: TGTGCCATCAGTGAGGGGGGCGACAGGGAGCAGTTCTTC. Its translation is CAISEGGDREQFF.

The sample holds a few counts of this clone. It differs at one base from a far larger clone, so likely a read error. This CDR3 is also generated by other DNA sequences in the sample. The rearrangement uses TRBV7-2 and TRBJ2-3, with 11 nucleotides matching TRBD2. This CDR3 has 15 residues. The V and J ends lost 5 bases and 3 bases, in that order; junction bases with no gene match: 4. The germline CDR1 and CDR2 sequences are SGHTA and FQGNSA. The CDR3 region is CASSPGLAETDTQYF. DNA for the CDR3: TGTGCCAGCAGCCCGGGACTAGCGGAGACAGATACGCAGTATTTT. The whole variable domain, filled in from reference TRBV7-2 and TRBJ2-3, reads GAGVSQSPSNKVTEKGKDVELRCDPISGHTALYWYRQSLGQGLEFLIYFQGNSAPDKSGLPSDRFSAERTGGSVSTLTIQRTQQEDSAVYLCASSPGLAETDTQYFGPGTRLTVL.

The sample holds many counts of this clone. The CDR3 DNA sequence: TGTGCCAGCAGCTCCAACGTCCTGACTTTC. This translates into CASSSNVLTF. The chain has TRBV7-9 and TRBJ2-6; no firm D call. The CDR3 extends over 10 amino acids. Trimming removed 4 bases at V and 8 bases at J, with 0 bases between. Germline CDR1 SEHNR, CDR2 FQNEAQ (reference sequence).

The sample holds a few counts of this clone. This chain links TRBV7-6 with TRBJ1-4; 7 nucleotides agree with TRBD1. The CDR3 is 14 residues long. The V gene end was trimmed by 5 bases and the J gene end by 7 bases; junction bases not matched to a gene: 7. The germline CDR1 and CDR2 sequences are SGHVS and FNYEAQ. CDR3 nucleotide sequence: TGTGCCAGCAGCACGAGACAGGGACGTGAAAAACTGTTTTTT. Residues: CASSTRQGREKLFF. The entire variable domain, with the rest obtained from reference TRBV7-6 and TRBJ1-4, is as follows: GAGVSQSPRYKVTKRGQDVALRCDPISGHVSLYWYRQALGQGPEFLTYFNYEAQQDKSGLPNDRFSAERPEGSISTLTIQRTEQRDSAMYRCASSTRQGREKLFFGSGTQLSVL.

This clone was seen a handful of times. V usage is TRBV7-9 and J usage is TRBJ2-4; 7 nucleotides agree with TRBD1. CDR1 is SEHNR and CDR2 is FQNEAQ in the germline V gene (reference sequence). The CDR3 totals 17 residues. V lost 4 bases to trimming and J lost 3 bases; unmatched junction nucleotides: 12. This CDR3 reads CASSSRAGGSFKNIQYF. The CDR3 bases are TGTGCCAGCAGCTCAAGAGCAGGGGGTTCCTTCAAAAACATTCAGTACTTC.

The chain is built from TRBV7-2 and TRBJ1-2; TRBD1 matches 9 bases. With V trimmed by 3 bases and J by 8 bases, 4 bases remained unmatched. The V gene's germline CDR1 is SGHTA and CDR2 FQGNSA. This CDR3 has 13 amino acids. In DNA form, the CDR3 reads TGTGCCAGCAGCTTGGGACAGGGTAACGGCTACACCTTC. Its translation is CASSLGQGNGYTF.

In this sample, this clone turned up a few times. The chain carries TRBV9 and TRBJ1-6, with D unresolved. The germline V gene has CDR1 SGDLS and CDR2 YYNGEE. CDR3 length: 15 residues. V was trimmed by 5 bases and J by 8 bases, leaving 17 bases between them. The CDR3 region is CASRERDGVYSPLHF. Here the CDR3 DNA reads TGTGCCAGCAGAGAACGAGACGGGGTGTATTCACCCCTCCACTTT.

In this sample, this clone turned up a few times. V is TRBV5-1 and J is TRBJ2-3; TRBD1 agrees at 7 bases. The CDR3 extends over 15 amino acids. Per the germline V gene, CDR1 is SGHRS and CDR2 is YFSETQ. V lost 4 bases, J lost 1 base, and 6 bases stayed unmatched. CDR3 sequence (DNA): TGCGCCAGCAGCCAGGACAGGCCTGGCACAGATACGCAGTATTTT. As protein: CASSQDRPGTDTQYF.

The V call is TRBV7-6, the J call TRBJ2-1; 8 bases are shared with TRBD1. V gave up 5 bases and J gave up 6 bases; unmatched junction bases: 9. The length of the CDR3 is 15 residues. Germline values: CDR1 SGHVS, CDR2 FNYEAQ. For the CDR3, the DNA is TGTGCCAGCAGCCACGGGACAGGAAATGTCAATGAGCAGTTCTTC. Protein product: CASSHGTGNVNEQFF.

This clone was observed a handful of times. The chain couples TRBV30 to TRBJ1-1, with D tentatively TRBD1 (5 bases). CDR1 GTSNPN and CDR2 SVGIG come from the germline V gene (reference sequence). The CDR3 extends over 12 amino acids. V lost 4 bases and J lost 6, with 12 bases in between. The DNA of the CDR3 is TGTGCCTGGACCCTCACAGGCCCTGAAGCTTTCTTT. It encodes CAWTLTGPEAFF.

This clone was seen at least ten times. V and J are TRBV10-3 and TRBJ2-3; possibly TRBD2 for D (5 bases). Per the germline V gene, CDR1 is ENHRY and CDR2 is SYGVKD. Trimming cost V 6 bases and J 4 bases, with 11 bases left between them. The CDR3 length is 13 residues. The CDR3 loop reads CAIRNGDSDTQYF. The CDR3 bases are TGTGCCATCAGGAACGGGGATTCAGATACGCAGTATTTT.

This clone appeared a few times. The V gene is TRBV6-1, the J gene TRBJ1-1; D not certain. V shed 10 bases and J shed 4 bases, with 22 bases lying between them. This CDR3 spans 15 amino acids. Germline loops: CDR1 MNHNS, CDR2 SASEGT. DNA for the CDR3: TGTGCCACTATTTACGGGCCCGGGGTAAGCACTGAAGCTTTCTTT. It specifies CATIYGPGVSTEAFF.

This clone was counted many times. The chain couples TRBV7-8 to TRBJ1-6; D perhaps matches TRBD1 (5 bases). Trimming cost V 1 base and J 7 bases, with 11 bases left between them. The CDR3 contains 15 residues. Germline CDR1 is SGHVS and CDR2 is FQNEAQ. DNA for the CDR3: TGTGCCAGCAGCTTAGACGAGGGGTACAATTCACCCCTCCACTTT. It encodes CASSLDEGYNSPLHF.

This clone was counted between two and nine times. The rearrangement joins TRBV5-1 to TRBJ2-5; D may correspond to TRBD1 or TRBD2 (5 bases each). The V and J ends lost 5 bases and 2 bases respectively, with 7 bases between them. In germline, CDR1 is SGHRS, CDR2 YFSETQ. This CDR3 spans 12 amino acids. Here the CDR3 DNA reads TGCGCCAGCAGGGGACGTCAAGAGACCCAGTACTTC. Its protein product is CASRGRQETQYF.

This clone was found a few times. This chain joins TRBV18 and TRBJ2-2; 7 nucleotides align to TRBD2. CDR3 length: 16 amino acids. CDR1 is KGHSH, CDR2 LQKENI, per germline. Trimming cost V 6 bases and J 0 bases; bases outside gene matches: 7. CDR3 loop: CASSPILATNTGELFF. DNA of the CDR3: TGTGCCAGCTCCCCCATACTAGCGACGAACACCGGGGAGCTGTTTTTT.

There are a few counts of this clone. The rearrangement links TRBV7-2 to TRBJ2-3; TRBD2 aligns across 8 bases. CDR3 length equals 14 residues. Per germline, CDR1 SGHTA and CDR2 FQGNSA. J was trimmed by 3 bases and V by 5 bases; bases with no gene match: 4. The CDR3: CASSALAGTDTQYF. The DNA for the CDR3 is TGTGCCAGCAGCGCCCTAGCGGGTACAGATACGCAGTATTTT.

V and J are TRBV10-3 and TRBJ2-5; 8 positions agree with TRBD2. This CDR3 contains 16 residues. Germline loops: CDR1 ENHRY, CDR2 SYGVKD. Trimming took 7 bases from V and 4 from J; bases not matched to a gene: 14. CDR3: CAINAGGRVDGETQYF. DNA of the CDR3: TGTGCCATCAATGCGGGGGGCCGGGTAGATGGAGAGACCCAGTACTTC.

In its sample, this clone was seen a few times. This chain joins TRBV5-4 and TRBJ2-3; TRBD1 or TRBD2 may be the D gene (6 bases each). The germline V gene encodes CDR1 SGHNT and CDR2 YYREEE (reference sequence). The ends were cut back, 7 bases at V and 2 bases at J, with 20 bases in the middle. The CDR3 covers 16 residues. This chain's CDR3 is CASHLRQGGHTDTQYF. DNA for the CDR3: TGTGCCAGCCATTTAAGGCAAGGGGGGCACACAGATACGCAGTATTTT.

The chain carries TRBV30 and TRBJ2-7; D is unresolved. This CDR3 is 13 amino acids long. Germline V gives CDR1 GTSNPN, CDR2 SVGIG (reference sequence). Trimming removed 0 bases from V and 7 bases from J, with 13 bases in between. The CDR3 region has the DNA TGTGCCTGGAGTGTACGGAACCAGATGGAGCAGTACTTC. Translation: CAWSVRNQMEQYF.

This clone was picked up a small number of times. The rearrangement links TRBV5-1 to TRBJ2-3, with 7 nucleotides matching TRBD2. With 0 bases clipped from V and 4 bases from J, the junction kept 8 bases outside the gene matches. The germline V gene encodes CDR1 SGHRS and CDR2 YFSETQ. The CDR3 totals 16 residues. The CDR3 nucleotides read TGCGCCAGCAGCTTGGATGGCGGGGGTCGGGCAGATACGCAGTATTTT. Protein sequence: CASSLDGGGRADTQYF.

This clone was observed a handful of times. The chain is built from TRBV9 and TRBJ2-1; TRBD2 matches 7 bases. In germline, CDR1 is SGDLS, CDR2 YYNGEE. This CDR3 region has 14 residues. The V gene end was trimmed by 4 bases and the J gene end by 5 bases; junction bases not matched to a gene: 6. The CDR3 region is CASSSWTRNNEQFF. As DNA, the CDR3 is TGTGCCAGCAGCTCTTGGACTAGGAACAATGAGCAGTTCTTC.

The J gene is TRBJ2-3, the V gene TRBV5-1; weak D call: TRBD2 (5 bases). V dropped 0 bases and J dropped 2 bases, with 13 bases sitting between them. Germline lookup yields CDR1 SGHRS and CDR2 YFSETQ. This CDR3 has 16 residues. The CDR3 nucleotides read TGCGCCAGCAGCTTGGAGTCTAGCAGATACACAGATACGCAGTATTTT. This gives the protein CASSLESSRYTDTQYF.